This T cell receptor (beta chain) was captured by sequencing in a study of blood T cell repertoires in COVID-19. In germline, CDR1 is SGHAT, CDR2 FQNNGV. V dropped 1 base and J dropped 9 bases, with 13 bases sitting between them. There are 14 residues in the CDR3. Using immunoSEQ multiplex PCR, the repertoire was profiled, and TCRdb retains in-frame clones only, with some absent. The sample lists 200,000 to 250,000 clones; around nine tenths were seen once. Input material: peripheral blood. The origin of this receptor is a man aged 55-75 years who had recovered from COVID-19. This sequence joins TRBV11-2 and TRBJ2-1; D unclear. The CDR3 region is CASSLVLPPGEQFF. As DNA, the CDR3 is TGTGCCAGCAGCTTAGTACTCCCCCCGGGTGAGCAGTTCTTC.